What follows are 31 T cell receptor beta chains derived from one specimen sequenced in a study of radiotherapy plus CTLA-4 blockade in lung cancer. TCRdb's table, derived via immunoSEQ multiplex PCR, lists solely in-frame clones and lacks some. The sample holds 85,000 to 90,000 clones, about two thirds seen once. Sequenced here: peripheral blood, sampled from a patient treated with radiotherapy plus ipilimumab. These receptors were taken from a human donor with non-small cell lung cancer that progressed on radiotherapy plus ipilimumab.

The CDR3 nucleotides are TGTGCCACCAGCAGAGAAGGAGTAGCGGGAGAGATTGAGCAGTTCTTC. Protein sequence: CATSREGVAGEIEQFF. The genes are TRBV15 and TRBJ2-1; TRBD2 matches 9 bases. The CDR3 loop spans 16 amino acids. Germline V gives CDR1 LNHNV, CDR2 YYDKDF (reference sequence). Trimming removed 0 bases from V and 9 bases from J; junction bases left unmatched: 9. Based on the CDR3 plus reference TRBV15 and TRBJ2-1, the full variable domain is DAMVIQNPRYQVTQFGKPVTLSCSQTLNHNVMYWYQQKSSQAPKLLFHYYDKDFNNEADTPDNFQSRRPNTSFCFLDIRSPGLGDTAMYLCATSREGVAGEIEQFFGPGTRLTVL.

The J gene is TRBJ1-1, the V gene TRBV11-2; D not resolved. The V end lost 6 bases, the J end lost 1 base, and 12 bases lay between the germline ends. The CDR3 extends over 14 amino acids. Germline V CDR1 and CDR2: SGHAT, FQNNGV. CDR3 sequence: CASRGGIKNTEAFF. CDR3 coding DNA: TGTGCCAGCAGGGGAGGGATCAAGAACACTGAAGCTTTCTTT.

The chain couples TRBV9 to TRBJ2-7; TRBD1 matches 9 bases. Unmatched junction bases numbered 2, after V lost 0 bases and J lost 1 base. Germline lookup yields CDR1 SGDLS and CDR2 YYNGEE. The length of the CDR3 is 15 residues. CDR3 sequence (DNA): TGTGCCAGCAGCGTAGGTGGGACAGGGTCCTACGAGCAGTACTTC. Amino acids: CASSVGGTGSYEQYF.

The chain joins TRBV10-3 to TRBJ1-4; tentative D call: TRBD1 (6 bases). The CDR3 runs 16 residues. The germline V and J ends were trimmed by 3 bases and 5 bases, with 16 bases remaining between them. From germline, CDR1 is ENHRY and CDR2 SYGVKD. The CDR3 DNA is TGTGCCATCAGTGAAGGAGGTACAGGGCGGAATGAAAAACTGTTTTTT. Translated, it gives CAISEGGTGRNEKLFF.

This CDR3 reads CSVQGLAEVETQYF. The CDR3, as DNA: TGCAGCGTCCAGGGACTAGCGGAAGTGGAGACCCAGTACTTC. The chain uses TRBV29-1 and TRBJ2-5; 11 bases line up with TRBD2. CDR3 length: 14 residues. The V and J ends lost 6 bases and 5 bases, in that order; junction bases with no gene match: 8. From germline, CDR1 is SQVTM and CDR2 ANQGSEA. The full variable domain, completed using reference TRBV29-1 and TRBJ2-5, is SAVISQKPSRDICQRGTSLTIQCQVDSQVTMMFWYRQQPGQSLTLIATANQGSEATYESGFVIDKFPISRPNLTFSTLTVSNMSPEDSSIYLCSVQGLAEVETQYFGPGTRLLVL.

CDR3 region: CASSYSMVFPGYGYTF. The DNA for the CDR3 is TGTGCCAGCAGTTACTCGATGGTGTTTCCGGGGTATGGCTACACCTTC. The V call is TRBV6-5, the J call TRBJ1-2; D is uncertain. Looked up from germline, CDR1 is MNHEY and CDR2 is SVGAGI. The CDR3 length is 16 residues. V shed 0 bases and J shed 5 bases, with 16 bases lying between them.

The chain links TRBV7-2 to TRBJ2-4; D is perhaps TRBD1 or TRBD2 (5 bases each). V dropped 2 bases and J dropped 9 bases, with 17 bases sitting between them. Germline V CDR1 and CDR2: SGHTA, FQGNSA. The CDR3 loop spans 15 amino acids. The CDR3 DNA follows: TGTGCCAGCAGCTTAAGGCTGGACCGGGGCGGCATTCAGTACTTC. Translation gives CASSLRLDRGGIQYF.

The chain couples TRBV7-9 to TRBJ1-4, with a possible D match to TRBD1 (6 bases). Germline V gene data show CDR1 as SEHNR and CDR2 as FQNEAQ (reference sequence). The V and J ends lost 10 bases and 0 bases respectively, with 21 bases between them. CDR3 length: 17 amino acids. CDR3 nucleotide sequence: TGTGCCATCACCTTAGGGGGAAAATATGCAACTAATGAAAAACTGTTTTTT. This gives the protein CAITLGGKYATNEKLFF.

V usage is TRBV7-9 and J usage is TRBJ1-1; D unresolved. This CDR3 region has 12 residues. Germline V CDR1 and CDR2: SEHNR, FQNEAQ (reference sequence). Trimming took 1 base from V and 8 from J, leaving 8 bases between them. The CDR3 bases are TGTGCCAGCAGCTTAGAGATGGGAGAAGCTTTCTTT. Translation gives CASSLEMGEAFF.

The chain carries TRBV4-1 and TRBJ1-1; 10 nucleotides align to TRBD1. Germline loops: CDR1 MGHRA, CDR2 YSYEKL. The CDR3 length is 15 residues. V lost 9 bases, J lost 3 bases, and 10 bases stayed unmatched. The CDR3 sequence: CASSSAGTGDTEAFF. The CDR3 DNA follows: TGCGCCAGTTCTTCAGCCGGGACAGGGGACACTGAAGCTTTCTTT.

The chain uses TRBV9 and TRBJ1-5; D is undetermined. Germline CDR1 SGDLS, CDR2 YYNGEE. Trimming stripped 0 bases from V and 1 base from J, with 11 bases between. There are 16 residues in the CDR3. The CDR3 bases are TGTGCCAGCAGCGTAGGCCAGGACGCAAGCAATCAGCCCCAGCATTTT. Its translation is CASSVGQDASNQPQHF.

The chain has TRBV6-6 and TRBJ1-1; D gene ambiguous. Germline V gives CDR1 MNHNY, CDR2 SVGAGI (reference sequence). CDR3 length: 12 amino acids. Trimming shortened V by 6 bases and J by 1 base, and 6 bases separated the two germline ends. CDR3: CASSHTNTEAFF. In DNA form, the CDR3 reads TGTGCCAGCAGCCACACGAACACTGAAGCTTTCTTT.

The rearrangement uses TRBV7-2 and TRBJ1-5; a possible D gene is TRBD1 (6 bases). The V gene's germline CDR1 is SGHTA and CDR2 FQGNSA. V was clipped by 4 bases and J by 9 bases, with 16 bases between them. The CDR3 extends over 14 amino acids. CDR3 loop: CASSSQGPGGPQHF. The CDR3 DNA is TGTGCCAGCAGCTCGCAGGGGCCCGGGGGGCCCCAGCATTTT.

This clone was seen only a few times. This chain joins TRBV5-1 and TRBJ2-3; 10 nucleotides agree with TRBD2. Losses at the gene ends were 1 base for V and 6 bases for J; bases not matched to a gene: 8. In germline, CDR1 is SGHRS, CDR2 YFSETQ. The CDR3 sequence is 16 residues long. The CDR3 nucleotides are TGCGCCAGCAGCTTGAATCTAGCGGGAGAGCGGGATACGCAGTATTTT. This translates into CASSLNLAGERDTQYF.

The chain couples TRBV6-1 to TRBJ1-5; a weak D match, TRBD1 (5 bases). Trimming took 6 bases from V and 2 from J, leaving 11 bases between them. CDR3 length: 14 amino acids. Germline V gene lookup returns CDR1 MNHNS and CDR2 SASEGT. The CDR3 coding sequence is TGTGCCAGCAGGCGTCTGGGGGGCAATCAGCCCCAGCATTTT. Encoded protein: CASRRLGGNQPQHF.

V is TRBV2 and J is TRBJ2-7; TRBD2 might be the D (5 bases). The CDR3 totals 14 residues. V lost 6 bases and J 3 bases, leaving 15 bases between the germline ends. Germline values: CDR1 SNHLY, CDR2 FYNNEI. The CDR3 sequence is CASRVGVVLYEQYF. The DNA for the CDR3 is TGTGCCAGCAGGGTCGGGGTAGTGCTCTACGAGCAGTACTTC.

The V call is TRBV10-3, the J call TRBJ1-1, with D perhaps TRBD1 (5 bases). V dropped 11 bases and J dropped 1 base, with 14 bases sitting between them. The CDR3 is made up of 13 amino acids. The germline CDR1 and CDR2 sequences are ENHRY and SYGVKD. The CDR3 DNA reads TGTGCCGTACTGGGACCGGGGAACACTGAAGCTTTCTTT. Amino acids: CAVLGPGNTEAFF.

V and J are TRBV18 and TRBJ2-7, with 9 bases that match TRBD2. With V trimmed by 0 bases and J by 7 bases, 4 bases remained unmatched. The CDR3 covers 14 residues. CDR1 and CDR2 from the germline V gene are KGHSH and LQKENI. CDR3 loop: CASSPPAGGGEQYF. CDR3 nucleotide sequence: TGTGCCAGCTCACCACCAGCGGGGGGTGGAGAGCAGTACTTC.

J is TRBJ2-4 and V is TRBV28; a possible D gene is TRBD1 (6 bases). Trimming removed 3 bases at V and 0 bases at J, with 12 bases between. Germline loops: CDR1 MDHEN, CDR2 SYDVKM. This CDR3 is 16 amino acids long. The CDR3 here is CASSLDSRLAKNIQYF. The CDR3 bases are TGTGCCAGCAGTTTGGACAGTCGTCTAGCCAAAAACATTCAGTACTTC.

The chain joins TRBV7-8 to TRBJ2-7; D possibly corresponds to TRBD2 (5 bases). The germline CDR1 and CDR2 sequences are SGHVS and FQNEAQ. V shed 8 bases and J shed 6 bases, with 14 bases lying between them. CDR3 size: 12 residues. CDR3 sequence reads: CASGGGSGEQYF. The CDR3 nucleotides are TGTGCCAGCGGAGGCGGCAGCGGCGAGCAGTACTTC.

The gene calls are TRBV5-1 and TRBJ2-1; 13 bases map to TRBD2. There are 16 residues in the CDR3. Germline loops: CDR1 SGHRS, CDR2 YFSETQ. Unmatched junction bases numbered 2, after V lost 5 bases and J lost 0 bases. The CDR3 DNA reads TGCGCCAGCAGATGGACTAGCGGGAGCTCCTACAATGAGCAGTTCTTC. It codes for CASRWTSGSSYNEQFF.

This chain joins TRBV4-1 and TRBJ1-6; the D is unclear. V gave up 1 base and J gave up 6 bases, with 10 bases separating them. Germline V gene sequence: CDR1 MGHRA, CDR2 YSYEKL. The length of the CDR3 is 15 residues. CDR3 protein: CASSQGLNFNSPLHF. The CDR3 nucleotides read TGCGCCAGCAGCCAAGGGTTGAACTTTAATTCACCCCTCCACTTT.

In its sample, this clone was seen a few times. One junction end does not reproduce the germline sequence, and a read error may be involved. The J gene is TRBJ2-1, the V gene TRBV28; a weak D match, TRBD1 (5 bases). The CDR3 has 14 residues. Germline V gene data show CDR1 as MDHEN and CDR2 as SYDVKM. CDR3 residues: CASNLGVDGNEQFF. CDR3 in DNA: TGTGCCAGCAATTTAGGGGTAGATGGCAATGAGCAGTTCTTC.

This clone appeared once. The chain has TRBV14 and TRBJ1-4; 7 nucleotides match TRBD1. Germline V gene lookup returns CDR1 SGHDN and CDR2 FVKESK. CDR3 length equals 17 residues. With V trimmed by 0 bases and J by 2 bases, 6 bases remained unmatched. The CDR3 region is CASSQEPTGETNEKLFF. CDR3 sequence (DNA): TGTGCCAGCAGCCAAGAACCCACAGGGGAGACTAATGAAAAACTGTTTTTT.

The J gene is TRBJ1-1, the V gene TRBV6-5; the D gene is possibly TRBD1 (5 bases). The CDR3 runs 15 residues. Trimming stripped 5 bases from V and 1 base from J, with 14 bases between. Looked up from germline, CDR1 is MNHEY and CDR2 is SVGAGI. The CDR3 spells CASSLPGRTNTEAFF. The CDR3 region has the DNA TGTGCCAGCAGTCTTCCGGGACGGACGAACACTGAAGCTTTCTTT.

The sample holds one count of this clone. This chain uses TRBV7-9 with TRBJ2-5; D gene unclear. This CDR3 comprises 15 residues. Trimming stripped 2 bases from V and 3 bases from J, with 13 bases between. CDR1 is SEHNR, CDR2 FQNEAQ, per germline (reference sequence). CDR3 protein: CASSLYRNRKETQYF. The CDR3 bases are TGTGCCAGCAGCTTATATAGGAATCGGAAAGAGACCCAGTACTTC.

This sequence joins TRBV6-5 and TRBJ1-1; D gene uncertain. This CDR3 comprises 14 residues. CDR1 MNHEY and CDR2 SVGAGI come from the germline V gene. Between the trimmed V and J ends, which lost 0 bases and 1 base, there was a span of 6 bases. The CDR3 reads CASSYSNENTEAFF. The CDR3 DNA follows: TGTGCCAGCAGTTACTCAAACGAGAACACTGAAGCTTTCTTT.

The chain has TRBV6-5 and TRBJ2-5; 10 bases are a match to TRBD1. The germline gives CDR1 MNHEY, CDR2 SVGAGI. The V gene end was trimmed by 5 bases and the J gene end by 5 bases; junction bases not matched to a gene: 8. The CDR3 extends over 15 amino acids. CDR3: CASSGPDRGIETQYF. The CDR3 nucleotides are TGTGCCAGCAGTGGCCCGGACAGGGGGATCGAGACCCAGTACTTC.

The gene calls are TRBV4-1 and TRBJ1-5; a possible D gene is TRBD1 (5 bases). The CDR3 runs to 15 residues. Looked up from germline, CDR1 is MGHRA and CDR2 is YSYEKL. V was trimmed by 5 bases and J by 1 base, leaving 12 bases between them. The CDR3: CASSFRSGSNQPQHF. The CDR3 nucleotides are TGCGCCAGCAGCTTCCGGTCAGGGAGCAATCAGCCCCAGCATTTT.

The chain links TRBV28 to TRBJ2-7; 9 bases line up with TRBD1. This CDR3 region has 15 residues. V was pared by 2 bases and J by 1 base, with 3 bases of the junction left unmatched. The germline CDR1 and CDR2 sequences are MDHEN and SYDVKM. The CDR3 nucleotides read TGTGCCAGCAGTTTAGGGGACAGGGTGTCCTACGAGCAGTACTTC. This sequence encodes CASSLGDRVSYEQYF.

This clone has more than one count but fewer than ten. DNA for the CDR3: TGTGCCAGCAGCCAAGATAGGACAGCTGAAGCTTTCTTT. As protein: CASSQDRTAEAFF. This chain joins TRBV4-2 and TRBJ1-1; a possible D gene is TRBD1 (6 bases). CDR3 length: 13 amino acids. Germline CDR1 is LGHNA and CDR2 is YNFKEQ. Between the trimmed V and J ends, which lost 0 bases and 6 bases, there was a span of 8 bases.